The 21 T cell receptor beta chains given below trace back to one sample, sequenced in a study of cytomegalovirus exposure and HLA in healthy donors. 60 Vbeta and 13 Jbeta primers were used in PCR. Only in-frame clones appear in the TCRdb table, and some are missing; sequencing was by immunoSEQ multiplex PCR. The data contain about 130,000 clones, around 78% of them seen just once; the ten biggest clones take up about 4.3%. Material for sequencing was PBMCs. The receptors shown here come from a man between 60 and 75 years old in good health and CMV-seropositive.

The chain links TRBV11-1 to TRBJ2-7; TRBD1 aligns across 9 bases. The CDR3 is 17 residues long. Germline CDR1 reads SGHAT; CDR2 reads FQDESV (reference sequence). Trimming took 0 bases from V and 4 from J; bases not matched to a gene: 10. CDR3: CASSLASSGTGRYEQYF. The CDR3 DNA sequence: TGTGCCAGCAGCTTAGCTTCGTCCGGGACAGGGCGATACGAGCAGTACTTC.

The chain is built from TRBV6-5 and TRBJ2-1, with D maybe TRBD1 (5 bases). The length of the CDR3 is 14 residues. Germline V gene sequence: CDR1 MNHEY, CDR2 SVGAGI. The V and J ends lost 5 bases and 4 bases respectively, with 12 bases between them. The CDR3 loop is CASSPDTIYNEQFF. CDR3 nucleotides: TGTGCCAGCAGTCCGGACACGATATACAATGAGCAGTTCTTC.

The rearrangement links TRBV5-5 to TRBJ2-5, with TRBD1 identical over 8 bases. Unmatched junction bases numbered 7, after V lost 1 base and J lost 2 bases. There are 16 residues in the CDR3. In germline, CDR1 is SGHKS, CDR2 YYEKEE (reference sequence). CDR3 DNA: TGTGCCAGCAGCTTGACTACCAACAGGGGGCAAGAGACCCAGTACTTC. Residues: CASSLTTNRGQETQYF.

V is TRBV4-2 and J is TRBJ1-5; D unresolved. Germline loops: CDR1 LGHNA, CDR2 YNFKEQ. V gave up 0 bases and J gave up 1 base, with 7 bases separating them. This CDR3 is 15 amino acids long. The chain's CDR3 is CASSQDRRSNQPQHF. The CDR3 DNA sequence: TGTGCCAGCAGCCAAGATCGGCGGAGCAATCAGCCCCAGCATTTT.

V usage is TRBV5-5 and J usage is TRBJ1-2; TRBD1 is a possible D gene (5 bases). This CDR3 has 16 amino acids. Trimming took off 0 bases at V and 3 bases at J, with 15 bases between the two ends. Germline V lookup: CDR1 SGHKS, CDR2 YYEKEE (reference sequence). The CDR3 DNA reads TGTGCCAGCAGCTTGGGACAGTCTTCAAAGGACTATGGCTACACCTTC. This gives the protein CASSLGQSSKDYGYTF.

This clone was seen only a few times. The chain carries TRBV28 and TRBJ1-5, with 7 bases fitting TRBD1. Germline V lookup: CDR1 MDHEN, CDR2 SYDVKM. The CDR3 contains 18 residues. V trimming: 6 bases; J trimming: 2 bases; junction bases outside the gene matches: 16. CDR3 bases: TGTGCCAGCAGCAGAACAGGGGAAAATCAGTGGGGCAATCAGCCCCAGCATTTT. This gives the protein CASSRTGENQWGNQPQHF.

J is TRBJ2-7 and V is TRBV11-2, with D tentatively TRBD1 (6 bases). Trimming pared 3 bases from V and 6 bases from J, leaving 9 bases between. This CDR3 is 12 amino acids long. Germline values: CDR1 SGHAT, CDR2 FQNNGV. CDR3 nucleotide sequence: TGTGCCAGCAGCTTGGGCAGGGGCGAGCAGTACTTC. Amino acids: CASSLGRGEQYF. Complete variable domain (other parts from reference TRBV11-2 and TRBJ2-7): EAGVAQSPRYKIIEKRQSVAFWCNPISGHATLYWYQQILGQGPKLLIQFQNNGVVDDSQLPKDRFSAERLKGVDSTLKIQPAKLEDSAVYLCASSLGRGEQYFGPGTRLTVT.

The J gene is TRBJ2-2, the V gene TRBV7-8; 8 positions match TRBD1. The CDR3 has 16 amino acids. Per germline, CDR1 SGHVS and CDR2 FQNEAQ. V dropped 5 bases and J dropped 7; count of bases not matched to a gene: 12. This CDR3 is CASSIDRGQLVGELFF. Written as DNA, the CDR3 is TGTGCCAGCAGCATAGACAGGGGCCAGTTAGTCGGGGAGCTGTTTTTT.

Here the CDR3 DNA reads TGCGCCAGCAGCTTCCAGAAAAGCACTGAAGCTTTCTTT. Translating gives CASSFQKSTEAFF. The chain employs TRBV5-1 and TRBJ1-1; the D is unclear. Trimming pared 2 bases from V and 4 bases from J, leaving 9 bases between. Germline values: CDR1 SGHRS, CDR2 YFSETQ. The CDR3 is 13 amino acids.

Concerning this clone: A much larger clone is a single base away; this may be a read error. This sequence joins TRBV28 and TRBJ1-1, with D unresolved. Germline V gene sequence: CDR1 MDHEN, CDR2 SYDVKM. The V end was cut by 6 bases, the J end by 1 base, with 3 bases between. This CDR3 has 11 residues. The CDR3 DNA follows: TGTGCCAGCAGCCAGAACACTGAAGCTTTCTTT. Its protein product is CASSQNTEAFF.

V usage is TRBV5-1 and J usage is TRBJ1-3; D might be TRBD1 (5 bases). The CDR3 totals 14 residues. V was clipped by 5 bases and J by 8 bases, with 17 bases between them. Per germline, CDR1 SGHRS and CDR2 YFSETQ. CDR3 region: CASSEGASVDTIYF. In nucleotides, the CDR3 is TGCGCCAGCAGTGAAGGGGCTTCGGTGGACACCATATATTTT.

The chain links TRBV5-1 to TRBJ1-4; the D is unclear. V lost 5 bases and J lost 7, with 12 bases in between. Germline values: CDR1 SGHRS, CDR2 YFSETQ. The CDR3 loop spans 13 amino acids. CDR3 residues: CASRFEVSEKLFF. The CDR3 DNA is TGCGCCAGCAGGTTTGAGGTTAGTGAAAAACTGTTTTTT. The entire variable domain, with the rest obtained from reference TRBV5-1 and TRBJ1-4, is as follows: KAGVTQTPRYLIKTRGQQVTLSCSPISGHRSVSWYQQTPGQGLQFLFEYFSETQRNKGNFPGRFSGRQFSNSRSEMNVSTLELGDSALYLCASRFEVSEKLFFGSGTQLSVL.

The count of this clone is one. The chain employs TRBV6-5 and TRBJ2-7; 10 bases are shared with TRBD1. There are 15 residues in the CDR3. V was pared by 4 bases and J by 9 bases, with 12 bases of the junction left unmatched. The germline gives CDR1 MNHEY, CDR2 SVGAGI. CDR3 bases: TGTGCCAGCAGTTCCCAAGGGACAGGGGATGTAAGGCAGTACTTC. It translates to CASSSQGTGDVRQYF.

In DNA form, the CDR3 reads TGTGCCAGCAGCCACACGGACAGCCGACGGGGGCAGTACTTC. Encoded protein: CASSHTDSRRGQYF. The rearrangement uses TRBV28 and TRBJ2-7; D perhaps matches TRBD1 (6 bases). V lost 6 bases and J lost 9, with 21 bases in between. Germline V gene sequence: CDR1 MDHEN, CDR2 SYDVKM. The CDR3 contains 14 residues.

This chain joins TRBV27 and TRBJ1-5, with a weak D call TRBD1 (5 bases). V gave up 3 bases and J gave up 3 bases, with 12 bases separating them. The CDR3 totals 15 residues. CDR1 MNHEY and CDR2 SMNVEV come from the germline V gene (reference sequence). This chain's CDR3 is CASSFQGRDNQPQHF. DNA of the CDR3: TGTGCCAGCAGTTTCCAGGGCAGAGACAATCAGCCCCAGCATTTT.

V is TRBV19 and J is TRBJ1-2, with 9 bases lining up with TRBD1. V was clipped by 5 bases and J by 8 bases; unmatched bases: 6. Germline assignment: CDR1 LNHDA and CDR2 SQIVND (reference sequence). The CDR3 loop spans 13 amino acids. CDR3 DNA: TGTGCCAGTAGTGCCGGGGACAGGGTAGGCTACACCTTC. Translating gives CASSAGDRVGYTF.

J is TRBJ1-1 and V is TRBV15; D unresolved. CDR1 LNHNV and CDR2 YYDKDF come from the germline V gene (reference sequence). There are 15 residues in the CDR3. Between the trimmed V and J ends, which lost 4 bases and 11 bases, there was a span of 23 bases. CDR3 DNA sequence: TGTGCCACCAGCACAACTACTCACCCGAGGGTGAATGCTTTCTTT. It is translated as CATSTTTHPRVNAFF. The variable domain in full, with the rest retrieved from reference TRBV15 and TRBJ1-1, is DAMVIQNPRYQVTQFGKPVTLSCSQTLNHNVMYWYQQKSSQAPKLLFHYYDKDFNNEADTPDNFQSRRPNTSFCFLDIRSPGLGDTAMYLCATSTTTHPRVNAFFGQGTRLTVV.

The genes are TRBV9 and TRBJ1-1, with a weak D call TRBD1 (6 bases). V was pared by 3 bases and J by 0 bases, with 9 bases between. This CDR3 region has 14 residues. The germline V gene has CDR1 SGDLS and CDR2 YYNGEE. CDR3 residues: CASSATGMNTEAFF. The CDR3, as DNA: TGTGCCAGCAGCGCGACAGGTATGAACACTGAAGCTTTCTTT. The full variable domain, rest sourced from reference TRBV9 and TRBJ1-1, is DSGVTQTPKHLITATGQRVTLRCSPRSGDLSVYWYQQSLDQGLQFLIQYYNGEERAKGNILERFSAQQFPDLHSELNLSSLELGDSALYFCASSATGMNTEAFFGQGTRLTVV.

The chain combines TRBV18 with TRBJ1-3, with D perhaps matching TRBD1 (6 bases). CDR3 length equals 16 residues. CDR1 is KGHSH and CDR2 is LQKENI in the germline V gene. The V end was cut by 4 bases, the J end by 3 bases, with 16 bases between. The chain's CDR3 is CASSRSTGRNGNTIYF. CDR3 coding DNA: TGTGCCAGCTCACGGTCGACAGGACGAAATGGAAACACCATATATTTT.

The chain recombines TRBV11-2 with TRBJ2-7, with D perhaps matching TRBD1 (5 bases). V was trimmed by 5 bases and J by 3 bases, leaving 11 bases between them. Germline CDR1 SGHAT, CDR2 FQNNGV. The CDR3 covers 13 residues. The CDR3 nucleotides are TGTGCCAGCAGCACCGGGCAGGGCTACGAGCAGTACTTC. Amino acids: CASSTGQGYEQYF.

The chain uses TRBV28 and TRBJ1-3; 9 bases map to TRBD1. CDR3 length: 15 residues. From germline, CDR1 is MDHEN and CDR2 SYDVKM. After removal of 6 bases from V and 3 bases from J, the junction contained 6 bases not matched to a gene. CDR3 DNA: TGTGCCAGCAGCTCGACAGGGGGAGGTGGAAACACCATATATTTT. Amino acid sequence: CASSSTGGGGNTIYF.